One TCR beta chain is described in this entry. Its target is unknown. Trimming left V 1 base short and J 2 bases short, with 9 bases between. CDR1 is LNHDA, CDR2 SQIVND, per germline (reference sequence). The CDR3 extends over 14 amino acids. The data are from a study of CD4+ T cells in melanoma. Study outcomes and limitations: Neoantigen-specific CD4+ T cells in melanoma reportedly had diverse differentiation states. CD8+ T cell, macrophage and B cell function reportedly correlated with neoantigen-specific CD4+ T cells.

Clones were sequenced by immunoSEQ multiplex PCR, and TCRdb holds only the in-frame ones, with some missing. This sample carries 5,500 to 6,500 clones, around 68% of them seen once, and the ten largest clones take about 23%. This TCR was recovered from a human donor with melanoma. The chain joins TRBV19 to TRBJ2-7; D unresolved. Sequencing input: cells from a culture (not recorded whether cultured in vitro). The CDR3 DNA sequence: TGTGCCAGTAGTATAGCTGGGAACCCCTACGAGCAGTACTTC. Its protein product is CASSIAGNPYEQYF.